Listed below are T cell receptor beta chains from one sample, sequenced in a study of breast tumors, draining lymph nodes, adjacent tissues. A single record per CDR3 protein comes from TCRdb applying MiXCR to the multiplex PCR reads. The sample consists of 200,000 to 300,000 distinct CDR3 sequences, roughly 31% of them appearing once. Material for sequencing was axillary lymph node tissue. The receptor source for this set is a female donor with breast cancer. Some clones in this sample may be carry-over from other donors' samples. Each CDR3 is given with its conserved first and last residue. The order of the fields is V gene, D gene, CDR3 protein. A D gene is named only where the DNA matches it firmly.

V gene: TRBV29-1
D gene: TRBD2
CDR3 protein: CSVGGGRVSTDTQYF

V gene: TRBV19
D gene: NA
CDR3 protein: CASSIDGADTQYF

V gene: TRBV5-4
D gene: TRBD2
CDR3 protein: CASSPGLAGGLNEQFF

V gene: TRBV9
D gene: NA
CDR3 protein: CASSVAGQETQHF

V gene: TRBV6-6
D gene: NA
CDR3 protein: CASSHPLDTATGELFF

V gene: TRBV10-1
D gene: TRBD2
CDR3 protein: CASPWSGASYEQYF

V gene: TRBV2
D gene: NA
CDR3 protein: CASREGTSGNTF

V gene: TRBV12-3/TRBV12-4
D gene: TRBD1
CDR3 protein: CASSLKGQLYSYEQYF

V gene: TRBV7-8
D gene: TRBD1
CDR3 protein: CASSIRRGTGGAPGTDTQYF

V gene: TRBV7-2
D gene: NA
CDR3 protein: CASSLSVDEQYF

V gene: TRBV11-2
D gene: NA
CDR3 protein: CASSLGWGPAPEQFF

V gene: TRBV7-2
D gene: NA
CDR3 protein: CASSSPGGAPPLHF

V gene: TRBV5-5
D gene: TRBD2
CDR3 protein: CASSLGGGGFWQNYNEQFF

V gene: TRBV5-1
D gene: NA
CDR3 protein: CASSLTGTGAGDEQYF

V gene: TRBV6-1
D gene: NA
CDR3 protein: CASGGSGANVLTF

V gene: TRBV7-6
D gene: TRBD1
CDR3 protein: CASSSRLDRSMYEQYF

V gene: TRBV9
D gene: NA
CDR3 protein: CASSVGIRPYEQYF

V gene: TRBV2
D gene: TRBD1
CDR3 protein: CASNGQGAQGTEAFF

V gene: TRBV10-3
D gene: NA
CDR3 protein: CAISDQGGASTEAFF

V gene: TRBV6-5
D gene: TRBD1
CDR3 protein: CASSSWDSYNEQFF

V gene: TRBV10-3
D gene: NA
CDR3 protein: CAISDRGAQATEAFF

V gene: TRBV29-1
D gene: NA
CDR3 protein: CSVDSAETQYF

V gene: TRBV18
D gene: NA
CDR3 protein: CASSPGGNEKLFF

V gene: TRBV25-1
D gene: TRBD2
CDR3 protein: CASSEGVGSGRGSYNEQFF

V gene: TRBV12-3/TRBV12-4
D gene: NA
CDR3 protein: CASSGGAGTSEKLFF